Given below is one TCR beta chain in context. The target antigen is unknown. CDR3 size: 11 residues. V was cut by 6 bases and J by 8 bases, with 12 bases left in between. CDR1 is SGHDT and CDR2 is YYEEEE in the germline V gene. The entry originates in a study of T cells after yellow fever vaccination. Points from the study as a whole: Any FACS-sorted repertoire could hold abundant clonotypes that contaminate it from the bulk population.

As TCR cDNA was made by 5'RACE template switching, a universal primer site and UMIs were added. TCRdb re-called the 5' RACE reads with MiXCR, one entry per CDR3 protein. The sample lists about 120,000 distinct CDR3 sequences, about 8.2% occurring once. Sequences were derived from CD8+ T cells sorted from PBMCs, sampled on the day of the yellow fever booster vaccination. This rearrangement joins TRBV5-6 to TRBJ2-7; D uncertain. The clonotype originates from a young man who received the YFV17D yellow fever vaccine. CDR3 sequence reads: CASTVNSQQYV. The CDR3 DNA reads TGTGCCAGCACCGTTAACAGCCAGCAGTACGTC.